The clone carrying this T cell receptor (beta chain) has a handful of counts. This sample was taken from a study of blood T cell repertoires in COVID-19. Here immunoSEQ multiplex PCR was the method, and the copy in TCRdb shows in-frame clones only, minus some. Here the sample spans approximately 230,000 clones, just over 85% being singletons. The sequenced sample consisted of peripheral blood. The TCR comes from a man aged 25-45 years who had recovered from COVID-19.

The CDR3 DNA reads as TGTGCCAGCAGTGAAGGAACAGGGCTGAGGGTCAATCAGCCCCAGCATTTT. Translation gives CASSEGTGLRVNQPQHF. This sequence joins TRBV2 and TRBJ1-5, with D possibly matching TRBD1 (6 bases). This CDR3 is built from 17 residues. Germline assignment: CDR1 SNHLY and CDR2 FYNNEI. Trimming left V 1 base short and J 3 bases short, with 16 bases between.